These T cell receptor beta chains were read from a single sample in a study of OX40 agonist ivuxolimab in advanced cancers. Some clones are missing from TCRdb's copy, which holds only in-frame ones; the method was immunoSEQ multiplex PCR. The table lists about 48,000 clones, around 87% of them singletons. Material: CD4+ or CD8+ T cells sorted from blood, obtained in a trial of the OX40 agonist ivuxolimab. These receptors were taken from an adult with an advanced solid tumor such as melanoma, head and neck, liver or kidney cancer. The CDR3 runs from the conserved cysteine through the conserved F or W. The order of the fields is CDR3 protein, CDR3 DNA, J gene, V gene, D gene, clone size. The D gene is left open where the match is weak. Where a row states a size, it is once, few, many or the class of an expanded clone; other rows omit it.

CDR3 protein: CAWSIAGNYEQYF
CDR3 DNA: TGTGCCTGGAGTATCGCAGGGAACTACGAGCAGTACTTC
J gene: TRBJ2-7
V gene: TRBV30
D gene: -
clone size: once

CDR3 protein: CASSTTSRLAGGRDEQFF
CDR3 DNA: TGTGCCAGCAGCACTACTAGCCGACTAGCGGGGGGAAGGGATGAGCAGTTCTTC
J gene: TRBJ2-1
V gene: TRBV28
D gene: TRBD2
clone size: -

CDR3 protein: CASSLLAGEETQYF
CDR3 DNA: TGTGCCAGCAGCTTGTTAGCGGGAGAAGAGACCCAGTACTTC
J gene: TRBJ2-5
V gene: TRBV4-2
D gene: TRBD2
clone size: -

CDR3 protein: CASSLAGTAQSGYTF
CDR3 DNA: TGCGCCAGCAGCTTGGCCGGAACGGCCCAAAGTGGCTACACCTTC
J gene: TRBJ1-2
V gene: TRBV5-1
D gene: -
clone size: -

CDR3 protein: CASRDDSPAFF
CDR3 DNA: TGCGCCAGCAGAGATGACAGCCCCGCTTTCTTT
J gene: TRBJ1-1
V gene: TRBV5-1
D gene: -
clone size: few

CDR3 protein: CASSQVFKEGPTGELFF
CDR3 DNA: TGCGCCAGCAGCCAAGTTTTCAAGGAGGGCCCGACCGGGGAGCTGTTTTTT
J gene: TRBJ2-2
V gene: TRBV4-3
D gene: -
clone size: -

CDR3 protein: CASRRGNTGELFF
CDR3 DNA: TGCGCCAGCAGGAGAGGGAACACCGGGGAGCTGTTTTTT
J gene: TRBJ2-2
V gene: TRBV5-1
D gene: -
clone size: -

CDR3 protein: CASSQAERTASGNTIYF
CDR3 DNA: TGTGCCAGCAGCCAAGCCGAACGGACAGCCTCTGGAAACACCATATATTTT
J gene: TRBJ1-3
V gene: TRBV4-2
D gene: -
clone size: -

CDR3 protein: CASSSPGTGSYEQYF
CDR3 DNA: TGTGCCAGCAGTTCTCCTGGGACTGGGTCCTACGAGCAGTACTTC
J gene: TRBJ2-7
V gene: TRBV6-6
D gene: -
clone size: -

CDR3 protein: CASSQDLETQYF
CDR3 DNA: TGCGCCAGCAGCCAAGATCTGGAGACCCAGTACTTC
J gene: TRBJ2-5
V gene: TRBV4-1
D gene: -
clone size: -

CDR3 protein: CASSLNPSTDTQYF
CDR3 DNA: TGTGCCAGCAGCTTGAACCCTAGCACAGATACGCAGTATTTT
J gene: TRBJ2-3
V gene: TRBV5-4
D gene: -
clone size: -

CDR3 protein: CASSLGGMDGYTF
CDR3 DNA: TGCGCCAGCAGCCTGGGGGGGATGGATGGCTACACCTTC
J gene: TRBJ1-2
V gene: TRBV5-1
D gene: -
clone size: -

CDR3 protein: CASRGGDLYNEQFF
CDR3 DNA: TGTGCCAGCAGGGGTGGAGATTTATACAATGAGCAGTTCTTC
J gene: TRBJ2-1
V gene: TRBV14
D gene: -
clone size: -

CDR3 protein: CASEQGAGEKLFF
CDR3 DNA: TGTGCCAGTGAACAGGGGGCTGGTGAAAAACTGTTTTTT
J gene: TRBJ1-4
V gene: TRBV6-1
D gene: TRBD1
clone size: -

CDR3 protein: CASSLKARDSGANVLTF
CDR3 DNA: TGCGCCAGCAGCTTGAAAGCGCGGGACTCTGGGGCCAACGTCCTGACTTTC
J gene: TRBJ2-6
V gene: TRBV5-1
D gene: -
clone size: -

CDR3 protein: CASSSWGRGTYNSPLHF
CDR3 DNA: TGTGCCAGCTCGTCCTGGGGCAGGGGCACCTATAATTCACCCCTCCACTTT
J gene: TRBJ1-6
V gene: TRBV2
D gene: -
clone size: -

CDR3 protein: CASSPFERGGYEQYF
CDR3 DNA: TGTGCCAGCTCACCATTTGAGCGGGGGGGCTACGAGCAGTACTTC
J gene: TRBJ2-7
V gene: TRBV18
D gene: TRBD2
clone size: -

CDR3 protein: CASSSLAGVDTQYF
CDR3 DNA: TGTGCCAGCAGTTCGCTAGCGGGAGTCGATACGCAGTATTTT
J gene: TRBJ2-3
V gene: TRBV2
D gene: TRBD2
clone size: once

CDR3 protein: CASRDSQSYEQYF
CDR3 DNA: TGTGCCAGCAGGGACTCGCAGTCCTACGAGCAGTACTTC
J gene: TRBJ2-7
V gene: TRBV2
D gene: -
clone size: -

CDR3 protein: CSVEASGDSYEQYF
CDR3 DNA: TGCAGCGTTGAGGCTAGCGGGGACTCCTACGAGCAGTACTTC
J gene: TRBJ2-7
V gene: TRBV29-1
D gene: TRBD2
clone size: once

CDR3 protein: CASSSGVLAGAQETQYF
CDR3 DNA: TGTGCCAGCAGTTCAGGGGTCTTGGCAGGGGCACAAGAGACCCAGTACTTC
J gene: TRBJ2-5
V gene: TRBV7-9
D gene: -
clone size: once

CDR3 protein: CASSLSRYSYEQYF
CDR3 DNA: TGTGCCAGCAGCTTAAGCAGGTACTCCTACGAGCAGTACTTC
J gene: TRBJ2-7
V gene: TRBV11-2
D gene: -
clone size: -